These T cell receptor beta chains were read from a single sample in a study of T cell repertoires in cytomegalovirus infection. Each CDR3 protein gets one entry after TCRdb re-called the reads with MiXCR. The table has about 600,000 distinct CDR3 sequences, around 24% seen once. Sequenced material: CD8+ T cells from PBMCs. The receptor set was obtained from a human donor in good health (CMV status not recorded). Some clones in this sample may be carry-over from other donors' samples. Both conserved end residues are part of each CDR3. A D gene is named only where the DNA matches it firmly. Some rows mark clone size as missing; the rest say once, few, many or name a class of expanded clone.

v_call: TRBV6-5
j_call: TRBJ1-2
d_call: TRBD1
clone_size: few
cdr3_nt: TGTGCCAGCAGCCCCGGACAGGCCTATGGCTACACCTTC
cdr3_aa: CASSPGQAYGYTF

v_call: TRBV7-9
j_call: TRBJ2-7
d_call: TRBD2
clone_size: .
cdr3_nt: TGTGCCAGCAGCCTACTCGGCGGGGGTATTCTCGAGCAGTACTTC
cdr3_aa: CASSLLGGGILEQYF

v_call: TRBV6-2/TRBV6-3
j_call: TRBJ2-3
d_call: TRBD2
clone_size: .
cdr3_nt: TGTGCCAGCAGTGTAAGCGGGGGAGGAGATACGCAGTATTTT
cdr3_aa: CASSVSGGGDTQYF

v_call: TRBV20-1
j_call: TRBJ2-6
d_call: .
clone_size: .
cdr3_nt: TGCAGTGCCAGGGGAGTCGCAGACTCTGGGGCCAACGTCCTGACTTTC
cdr3_aa: CSARGVADSGANVLTF

v_call: TRBV7-6
j_call: TRBJ2-1
d_call: TRBD1
clone_size: few
cdr3_nt: TGTGCCAGCAGCTCGCCAGGGGGAACGGGGTATGAGCAGTTCTTC
cdr3_aa: CASSSPGGTGYEQFF

v_call: TRBV20-1
j_call: TRBJ1-2
d_call: TRBD1
clone_size: few
cdr3_nt: TGCAGTGCTGGACAGGGTTTTGGCTACACCTTC
cdr3_aa: CSAGQGFGYTF

v_call: TRBV7-9
j_call: TRBJ2-1
d_call: .
clone_size: .
cdr3_nt: TGTGCCAGCAGCTCGGGGGTCCCGGGGCAGTTCTTC
cdr3_aa: CASSSGVPGQFF

v_call: TRBV6-5
j_call: TRBJ2-3
d_call: TRBD2
clone_size: once
cdr3_nt: TGTGCCAGCACCGTAGCGGGGGTCACAGATACGCAGTATTTT
cdr3_aa: CASTVAGVTDTQYF

v_call: TRBV5-5
j_call: TRBJ2-1
d_call: .
clone_size: .
cdr3_nt: TGTGCCAGCAGCTCGGGACGGCCCATCGATGAGCAGTTCTTC
cdr3_aa: CASSSGRPIDEQFF

v_call: TRBV7-9
j_call: TRBJ2-1
d_call: .
clone_size: few
cdr3_nt: TGTGCCAGCAGCTCCGAAGGGGGTCTGGATGAGCAGTTCTTC
cdr3_aa: CASSSEGGLDEQFF

v_call: TRBV7-8
j_call: TRBJ2-7
d_call: .
clone_size: many
cdr3_nt: TGTGCCAGCAGCTTAGAGGGGGTCTCCTCCTACGAGCAGTACTTC
cdr3_aa: CASSLEGVSSYEQYF

v_call: TRBV19
j_call: TRBJ2-1
d_call: .
clone_size: .
cdr3_nt: TGTGCCAGTAGTATATATGGGGAAACCTACAATGAGCAGTTCTTC
cdr3_aa: CASSIYGETYNEQFF

v_call: TRBV6-6
j_call: TRBJ2-1
d_call: TRBD2
clone_size: .
cdr3_nt: TGTACCAGCAGTTTATCCTCGACGGGGGGCTACAATGAGCAGTTCTTC
cdr3_aa: CTSSLSSTGGYNEQFF

v_call: TRBV4-1
j_call: TRBJ1-2
d_call: .
clone_size: many
cdr3_nt: TGCGCCAGCAGCCAAGTCCCAGGGGATAGCTATGGCTACACCTTC
cdr3_aa: CASSQVPGDSYGYTF

v_call: TRBV29-1
j_call: TRBJ2-1
d_call: .
clone_size: few
cdr3_nt: TGCGAAGGGACGGAAGACAATGAGCAGTTCTTC
cdr3_aa: CEGTEDNEQFF

v_call: TRBV6-2/TRBV6-3
j_call: TRBJ1-2
d_call: .
clone_size: many
cdr3_nt: TGTGCCAGCAGTACGGGGGAACTAAGCGGAGGACTTGAGGGCTACACCTTC
cdr3_aa: CASSTGELSGGLEGYTF

v_call: TRBV20-1
j_call: TRBJ2-5
d_call: TRBD2
clone_size: few
cdr3_nt: TGCAGTGCTAGAGATCTCAGCGGGGTCCGCGGGGAGACCCAGTACTTC
cdr3_aa: CSARDLSGVRGETQYF

v_call: TRBV7-8
j_call: TRBJ2-1
d_call: TRBD1
clone_size: few
cdr3_nt: TGTGCCAGCAGCACTACCGGGACAGGATTCTACAATGAGCAGTTCTTC
cdr3_aa: CASSTTGTGFYNEQFF

v_call: TRBV7-3
j_call: TRBJ1-4
d_call: .
clone_size: .
cdr3_nt: TGTGCCAGCAGCCACCTCGGAGGGACAACTAATGAAAAACTGTTTTTT
cdr3_aa: CASSHLGGTTNEKLFF

v_call: TRBV6-2/TRBV6-3
j_call: TRBJ2-1
d_call: .
clone_size: few
cdr3_nt: TGTGCCAGCAGCCTCCTCCTAGTGGGCCATGAGCAGTTCTTC
cdr3_aa: CASSLLLVGHEQFF

v_call: TRBV2
j_call: TRBJ1-4
d_call: .
clone_size: few
cdr3_nt: TGTGCCAGCAGTGAATGGCGCCGGGACATGAATGAAAAACTGTTTTTT
cdr3_aa: CASSEWRRDMNEKLFF

v_call: TRBV12-3/TRBV12-4
j_call: TRBJ2-1
d_call: .
clone_size: .
cdr3_nt: TGTGCCGGCAGTTTGGGGCATGAGCAGTTCTTC
cdr3_aa: CAGSLGHEQFF

v_call: TRBV6-2/TRBV6-3
j_call: TRBJ2-1
d_call: .
clone_size: once
cdr3_nt: TGTACCAGCAGTCAAGGATCGGGACATTTCAATGAAGAGCAGTTCTTC
cdr3_aa: CTSSQGSGHFNEEQFF

v_call: TRBV14
j_call: TRBJ1-5
d_call: .
clone_size: few
cdr3_nt: TGTGCCAGCAGCCAAGCGGATTATAGCAATCAGCCCCAGCATTTT
cdr3_aa: CASSQADYSNQPQHF

v_call: TRBV7-9
j_call: TRBJ2-5
d_call: .
clone_size: once
cdr3_nt: TGTGCCAGCAGCCCCCCCGGAGGGTTGCGGCAAGAGACCCAGTACTTC
cdr3_aa: CASSPPGGLRQETQYF

v_call: TRBV29-1
j_call: TRBJ2-2
d_call: TRBD2
clone_size: .
cdr3_nt: TGCAGCGCCCTAGCGGGGGCCCTAACAACCGGGGAGCTGTTTTTT
cdr3_aa: CSALAGALTTGELFF

v_call: TRBV7-8
j_call: TRBJ1-2
d_call: .
clone_size: many
cdr3_nt: TGTGCCAGCAGCCTCGGACAAGTTAACTATGGCTACACCTTC
cdr3_aa: CASSLGQVNYGYTF

v_call: TRBV29-1
j_call: TRBJ1-1
d_call: .
clone_size: few
cdr3_nt: TGCAGCGTTGAAGGGGGGGTCGGGGATTTTGTGACTGAAGCTTTCTTT
cdr3_aa: CSVEGGVGDFVTEAFF